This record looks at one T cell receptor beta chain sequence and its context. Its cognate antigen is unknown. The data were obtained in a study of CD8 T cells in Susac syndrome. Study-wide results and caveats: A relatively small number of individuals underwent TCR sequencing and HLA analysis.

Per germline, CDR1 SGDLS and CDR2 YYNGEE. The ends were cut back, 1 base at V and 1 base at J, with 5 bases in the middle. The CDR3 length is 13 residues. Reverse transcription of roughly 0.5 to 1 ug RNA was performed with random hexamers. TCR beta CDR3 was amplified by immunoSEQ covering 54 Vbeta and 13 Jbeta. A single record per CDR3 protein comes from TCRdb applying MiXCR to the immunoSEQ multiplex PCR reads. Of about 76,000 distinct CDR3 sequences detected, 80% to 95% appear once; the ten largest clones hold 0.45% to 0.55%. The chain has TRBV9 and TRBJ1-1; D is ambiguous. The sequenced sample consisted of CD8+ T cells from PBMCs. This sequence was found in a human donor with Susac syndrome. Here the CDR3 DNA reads TGTGCCAGCAGCGTACGGGGGAACACTGAAGCTTTCTTT. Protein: CASSVRGNTEAFF.